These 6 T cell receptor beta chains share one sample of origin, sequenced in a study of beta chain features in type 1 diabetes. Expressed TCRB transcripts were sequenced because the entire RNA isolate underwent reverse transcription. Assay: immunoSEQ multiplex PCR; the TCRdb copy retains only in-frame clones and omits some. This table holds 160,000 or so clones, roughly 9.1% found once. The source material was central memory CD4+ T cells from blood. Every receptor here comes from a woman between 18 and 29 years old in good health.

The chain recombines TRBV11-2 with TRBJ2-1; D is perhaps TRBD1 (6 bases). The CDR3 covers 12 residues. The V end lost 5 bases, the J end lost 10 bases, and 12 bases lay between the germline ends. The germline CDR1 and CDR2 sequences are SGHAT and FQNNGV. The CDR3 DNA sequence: TGTGCCAGCAGCAATCAGGGGTCCGAGCAGTTCTTC. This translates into CASSNQGSEQFF. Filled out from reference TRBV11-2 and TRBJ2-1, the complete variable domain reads EAGVAQSPRYKIIEKRQSVAFWCNPISGHATLYWYQQILGQGPKLLIQFQNNGVVDDSQLPKDRFSAERLKGVDSTLKIQPAKLEDSAVYLCASSNQGSEQFFGPGTRLTVL.

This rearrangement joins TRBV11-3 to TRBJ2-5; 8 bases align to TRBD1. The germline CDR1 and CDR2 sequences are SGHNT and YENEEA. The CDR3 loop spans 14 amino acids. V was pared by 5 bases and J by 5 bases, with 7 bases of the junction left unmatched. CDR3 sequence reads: CASSASTGVETQYF. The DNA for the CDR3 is TGTGCCAGCAGCGCCTCGACAGGGGTCGAGACCCAGTACTTC. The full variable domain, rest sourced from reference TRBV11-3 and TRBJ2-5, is EAGVVQSPRYKIIEKKQPVAFWCNPISGHNTLYWYLQNLGQGPELLIRYENEEAVDDSQLPKDRFSAERLKGVDSTLKIQPAELGDSAVYLCASSASTGVETQYFGPGTRLLVL.

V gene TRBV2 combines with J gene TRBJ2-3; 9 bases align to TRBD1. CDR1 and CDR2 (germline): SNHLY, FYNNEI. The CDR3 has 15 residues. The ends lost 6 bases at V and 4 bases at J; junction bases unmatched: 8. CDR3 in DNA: TGTGCCAGCAGATCCGGGACAGGGTCAGCAGATACGCAGTATTTT. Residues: CASRSGTGSADTQYF.

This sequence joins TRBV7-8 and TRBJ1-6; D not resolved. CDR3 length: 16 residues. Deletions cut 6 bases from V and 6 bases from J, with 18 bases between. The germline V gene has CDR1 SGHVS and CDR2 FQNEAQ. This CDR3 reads CASRSEGGGFNSPLHF. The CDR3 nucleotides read TGTGCCAGCAGGTCTGAGGGTGGAGGTTTTAATTCACCCCTCCACTTT.

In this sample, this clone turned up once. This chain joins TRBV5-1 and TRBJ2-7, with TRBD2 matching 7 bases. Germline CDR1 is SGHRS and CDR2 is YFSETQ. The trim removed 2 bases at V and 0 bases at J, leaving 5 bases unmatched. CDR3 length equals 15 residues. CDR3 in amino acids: CASSFRWGGSYEQYF. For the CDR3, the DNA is TGCGCCAGCAGCTTCCGCTGGGGGGGCTCCTACGAGCAGTACTTC. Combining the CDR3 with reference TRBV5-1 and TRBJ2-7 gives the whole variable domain KAGVTQTPRYLIKTRGQQVTLSCSPISGHRSVSWYQQTPGQGLQFLFEYFSETQRNKGNFPGRFSGRQFSNSRSEMNVSTLELGDSALYLCASSFRWGGSYEQYFGPGTRLTVT.

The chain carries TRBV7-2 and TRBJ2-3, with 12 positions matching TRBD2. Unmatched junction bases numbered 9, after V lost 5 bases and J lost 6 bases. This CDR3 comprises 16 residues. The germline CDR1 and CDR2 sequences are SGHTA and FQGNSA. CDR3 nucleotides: TGTGCCAGCAGCGCGACTAGCGGGAGTGGGATGGATACGCAGTATTTT. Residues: CASSATSGSGMDTQYF.